The 28 T cell receptor beta chains presented below share a single source sample, sequenced in a study of T cell responses to AZD1222 COVID-19 vaccine. The protocol was immunoSEQ multiplex PCR, while the TCRdb copy is restricted to in-frame clones and leaves out a portion. This repertoire shows 80,000 to 90,000 clones, approximately 89% found once; its top ten account for about 2.2%. Sequencing used peripheral blood, obtained on day 0 of AZD1222 vaccination. The origin of the receptors is an adult in good health.

This clone was observed once. The J gene is TRBJ1-2, the V gene TRBV6-2 or TRBV6-3; a weak D match, TRBD1 (5 bases). V was shortened by 2 bases and J by 4 bases, with 11 bases between the two germline ends. There are 14 residues in the CDR3. CDR1 and CDR2 (germline): MNHEY, SVGEGT. CDR3 region: CASSYTGPTYGYTF. The DNA for the CDR3 is TGTGCCAGCAGTTACACAGGACCAACCTATGGCTACACCTTC.

This chain uses TRBV6-5 with TRBJ2-1; 10 nucleotides match TRBD2. Per the germline V gene, CDR1 is MNHEY and CDR2 is SVGAGI. The V gene end was trimmed by 2 bases and the J gene end by 5 bases; junction bases not matched to a gene: 3. The CDR3 totals 15 residues. CDR3 DNA: TGTGCCAGCAGTTACGGGACTAGCGCTAACAATGAGCAGTTCTTC. Its translation is CASSYGTSANNEQFF.

The chain is built from TRBV19 and TRBJ1-1; possibly TRBD1 for D (6 bases). The V gene's germline CDR1 is LNHDA and CDR2 SQIVND (reference sequence). V lost 3 bases and J 5 bases, leaving 13 bases between the germline ends. This CDR3 spans 14 amino acids. The CDR3 reads CASSIEGGATEAFF. CDR3 DNA: TGTGCCAGTAGTATCGAGGGGGGAGCGACTGAAGCTTTCTTT.

This chain connects TRBV7-2 to TRBJ1-3; TRBD1 might be the D (5 bases). The CDR3 runs 13 residues. Germline CDR1 is SGHTA and CDR2 is FQGNSA. The V end was cut by 5 bases, the J end by 4 bases, with 9 bases between. The DNA for the CDR3 is TGTGCCAGCAGCACGGGACCGGGAAACACCATATATTTT. Translation: CASSTGPGNTIYF.

This clone was picked up one time. The V and J genes are TRBV6-5 and TRBJ2-7, with TRBD1 matching over 7 bases. Trimming took 8 bases from V and 3 from J; bases not matched to a gene: 10. Germline V CDR1 and CDR2: MNHEY, SVGAGI. The CDR3 is 14 amino acids. Here the CDR3 reads CASPDRLRGYEQYF. As DNA, the CDR3 is TGTGCCAGCCCGGACAGGTTACGGGGCTACGAGCAGTACTTC.

J is TRBJ1-1 and V is TRBV7-2, with a weak D call TRBD1 (5 bases). In germline, CDR1 is SGHTA, CDR2 FQGNSA. There are 14 residues in the CDR3. V gave up 3 bases and J gave up 1 base, with 9 bases separating them. The CDR3 here is CASSFGGGNTEAFF. The CDR3 nucleotides are TGTGCCAGCAGCTTCGGGGGAGGGAACACTGAAGCTTTCTTT.

As DNA, the CDR3 is TGTGCCAGCAGCCCGGGACTAGCGGGGGAAGGGGGTTACAATGAGCAGTTCTTC. It specifies CASSPGLAGEGGYNEQFF. The chain combines TRBV11-3 with TRBJ2-1; 14 bases align to TRBD2. The junction had 10 bases not matched to a gene; V was cut back by 5 bases and J by 4 bases. The CDR3 spans 18 residues. Germline lookup yields CDR1 SGHNT and CDR2 YENEEA.

V usage is TRBV3-1 (or the pseudogene TRBV3-2) and J usage is TRBJ2-1; TRBD2 agrees at 10 bases. Germline CDR1 LGHDT, CDR2 YNNKEL (reference sequence). The ends lost 4 bases at V and 4 bases at J; junction bases unmatched: 7. This CDR3 contains 16 residues. The CDR3 sequence: CASSPVGTSVYNEQFF. In DNA form, the CDR3 reads TGTGCCAGCAGCCCAGTGGGGACTAGCGTTTACAATGAGCAGTTCTTC.

V gene TRBV10-2 combines with J gene TRBJ1-3; D remains ambiguous. Trimming stripped 6 bases from V and 1 base from J, with 16 bases between. The germline CDR1 and CDR2 sequences are WSHSY and SAAADI. CDR3 size: 16 residues. This chain's CDR3 is CASSREPLNSGNTIYF. CDR3 coding DNA: TGCGCCAGCAGCCGGGAGCCATTGAATTCTGGAAACACCATATATTTT.

The chain employs TRBV11-3 and TRBJ2-3; possible D gene TRBD2, 5 bases. Trimming stripped 4 bases from V and 3 bases from J, with 20 bases between. Germline loops: CDR1 SGHNT, CDR2 YENEEA. This CDR3 has 17 residues. CDR3 protein: CASSSGVIAGATDTQYF. CDR3 DNA sequence: TGTGCCAGCAGCTCCGGGGTGATAGCCGGTGCAACAGATACGCAGTATTTT.

The chain carries TRBV7-9 and TRBJ1-2; 9 bases are shared with TRBD1. Per germline, CDR1 SEHNR and CDR2 FQNEAQ (reference sequence). This CDR3 contains 16 residues. V lost 0 bases and J lost 8; bases outside the gene matches: 10. The CDR3 DNA reads TGTGCCAGCAGCTTAGCTTGGGACAGGGCGAGGGGCGGCTACACCTTC. This encodes CASSLAWDRARGGYTF.

V and J are TRBV2 and TRBJ2-7, with TRBD2 identical over 7 bases. The germline gives CDR1 SNHLY, CDR2 FYNNEI. This CDR3 has 13 amino acids. The ends lost 9 bases at V and 5 bases at J; junction bases unmatched: 10. The CDR3 reads CASTSVGGDEQYF. CDR3 nucleotides: TGTGCCAGTACTTCAGTGGGGGGGGACGAGCAGTACTTC. The variable domain in full, with the rest retrieved from reference TRBV2 and TRBJ2-7, is EPEVTQTPSHQVTQMGQEVILRCVPISNHLYFYWYRQILGQKVEFLVSFYNNEISEKSEIFDDQFSVERPDGSNFTLKIRSTKLEDSAMYFCASTSVGGDEQYFGPGTRLTVT.

The chain joins TRBV19 to TRBJ2-2, with 11 bases that match TRBD2. Germline V CDR1 and CDR2: LNHDA, SQIVND (reference sequence). The CDR3 has 17 amino acids. V trimming: 0 bases; J trimming: 1 base; junction bases outside the gene matches: 1. CDR3 bases: TGTGCCAGTAGTATAGAGGGGACTAGCGGGAACACCGGGGAGCTGTTTTTT. This translates into CASSIEGTSGNTGELFF.

In this sample, this clone turned up once. At one of its ends the junction is not consistent with the germline gene, which may arise from a read error. The chain links TRBV2 to TRBJ1-5, with D possibly TRBD1 on 5 matching bases. CDR3 length equals 11 residues. Germline CDR1 SNHLY, CDR2 FYNNEI. The CDR3: CASSGGRDMDF. As DNA, the CDR3 is TGTGCCAGCAGTGGCGGCAGGGATATGGATTTT.

This clone was observed once. V and J are TRBV29-1 and TRBJ1-2; TRBD1 is a possible D gene (5 bases). The CDR3 contains 12 residues. The V gene's germline CDR1 is SQVTM and CDR2 ANQGSEA. V was cut by 6 bases and J by 7 bases, with 15 bases left in between. The CDR3 is CSVGATGGGYTF. As DNA, the CDR3 is TGCAGCGTCGGCGCTACAGGAGGTGGCTACACCTTC.

The chain is built from TRBV9 and TRBJ2-2; D uncertain. The V and J ends lost 3 bases and 4 bases respectively, with 7 bases between them. This CDR3 is built from 13 residues. CDR1 SGDLS and CDR2 YYNGEE come from the germline V gene. DNA for the CDR3: TGTGCCAGCAGCGCCCGCTTCACCGGGGAGCTGTTTTTT. It encodes CASSARFTGELFF.

V usage is TRBV5-1 and J usage is TRBJ1-2; D might be TRBD1 (6 bases). CDR1 and CDR2 (germline): SGHRS, YFSETQ. Trimming cost V 4 bases and J 3 bases, with 19 bases left between them. The CDR3 is 16 residues long. This chain's CDR3 is CASSLRDTGRDYGYTF. The CDR3 nucleotides are TGCGCCAGCAGCCTACGGGACACCGGGAGGGACTATGGCTACACCTTC.

The chain is built from TRBV5-6 and TRBJ2-3, with TRBD2 matching over 10 bases. CDR3 size: 15 residues. With 5 bases clipped from V and 1 base from J, the junction kept 4 bases outside the gene matches. Germline loops: CDR1 SGHDT, CDR2 YYEEEE. The CDR3 protein is CASRLAGGGTDTQYF. CDR3 coding DNA: TGTGCCAGCAGGTTAGCGGGAGGAGGCACAGATACGCAGTATTTT.

The chain uses TRBV4-3 and TRBJ2-5; TRBD2 matches 15 bases. Germline V gives CDR1 LGHNA, CDR2 YSLEER. This CDR3 is 15 amino acids long. With 5 bases clipped from V and 5 bases from J, the junction kept 3 bases outside the gene matches. This CDR3 reads CASSTGTSGGETQYF. In nucleotides, the CDR3 is TGCGCCAGCAGCACCGGGACTAGCGGGGGGGAGACCCAGTACTTC.

This chain uses TRBV7-6 with TRBJ1-2, with TRBD1 identical over 9 bases. The junction had 8 bases not matched to a gene; V was cut back by 5 bases and J by 4 bases. Germline loops: CDR1 SGHVS, CDR2 FNYEAQ. The CDR3 covers 15 residues. The CDR3 nucleotides are TGTGCCAGCAGCCAGGGACAGGGTTCGATCTATGGCTACACCTTC. It encodes CASSQGQGSIYGYTF.

The gene calls are TRBV30 and TRBJ1-2; 8 bases are a match to TRBD1. Trimming at V came to 3 bases and at J to 4 bases, leaving 13 bases not matched to a gene. Looked up from germline, CDR1 is GTSNPN and CDR2 is SVGIG (reference sequence). CDR3 length: 16 residues. CDR3 in amino acids: CAWSATRTGFSYGYTF. Here the CDR3 DNA reads TGTGCCTGGAGCGCCACCCGGACAGGGTTTAGCTATGGCTACACCTTC.

The chain uses TRBV4-1 and TRBJ2-3, with D possibly called TRBD1 or TRBD2 (5 bases each). The CDR3 loop spans 15 amino acids. Germline assignment: CDR1 MGHRA and CDR2 YSYEKL. Between the trimmed V and J ends, which lost 1 base and 1 base, there was a span of 9 bases. The CDR3 DNA follows: TGCGCCAGCAGCCAAGTCCGGGGACGCACAGATACGCAGTATTTT. Amino acid sequence: CASSQVRGRTDTQYF.

The gene calls are TRBV3-1 (or the pseudogene TRBV3-2) and TRBJ1-2, with D unresolved. The CDR3 contains 13 residues. Germline V CDR1 and CDR2: LGHDT, YNNKEL (reference sequence). Trimming took off 1 base at V and 4 bases at J, with 7 bases between the two ends. CDR3 in DNA: TGTGCCAGCAGCCAAGTTTCGGCCTATGGCTACACCTTC. It encodes CASSQVSAYGYTF.

V gene TRBV27 combines with J gene TRBJ1-2, with D possibly being TRBD1 (5 bases). The V gene lost 0 bases and the J gene lost 8 bases, with 16 bases spanning the gap. Per the germline V gene, CDR1 is MNHEY and CDR2 is SMNVEV (reference sequence). This CDR3 contains 15 residues. CDR3 in DNA: TGTGCCAGCAGTTTATCGAGGGGCACGGGATACGGCTACACCTTC. The encoded protein is CASSLSRGTGYGYTF.

The rearrangement joins TRBV30 to TRBJ1-2, with 7 bases fitting TRBD1. Germline V lookup: CDR1 GTSNPN, CDR2 SVGIG (reference sequence). The junction had 8 bases not matched to a gene; V was cut back by 6 bases and J by 4 bases. The length of the CDR3 is 13 residues. CDR3 protein: CACQRDSSYGYTF. CDR3 DNA sequence: TGTGCCTGTCAAAGGGACAGCTCCTATGGCTACACCTTC.

The chain has TRBV3-1 (or the pseudogene TRBV3-2) and TRBJ1-1; 7 positions match TRBD1. Germline V CDR1 and CDR2: LGHDT, YNNKEL (reference sequence). V gave up 3 bases and J gave up 3 bases; unmatched junction bases: 4. The CDR3 loop spans 14 amino acids. CDR3 protein: CASSHATGDTEAFF. The CDR3 nucleotides are TGTGCCAGCAGCCACGCAACAGGGGACACTGAAGCTTTCTTT.

The chain employs TRBV18 and TRBJ1-2, with D maybe TRBD1 (5 bases). The CDR3 runs 14 residues. The germline V gene encodes CDR1 KGHSH and CDR2 LQKENI. Trimming took 3 bases from V and 1 from J, leaving 9 bases between them. CDR3 nucleotide sequence: TGTGCCAGCTCACCTATAGACAGTAACTATGGCTACACCTTC. Translation: CASSPIDSNYGYTF.

V and J are TRBV9 and TRBJ1-1, with D tentatively TRBD1 (5 bases). The CDR3 is 15 amino acids. V lost 6 bases, J lost 2 bases, and 17 bases lay in between. The germline V gene has CDR1 SGDLS and CDR2 YYNGEE. CDR3: CASNPEGTPNTEAFF. Here the CDR3 DNA reads TGTGCCAGCAACCCAGAGGGGACCCCCAACACTGAAGCTTTCTTT.